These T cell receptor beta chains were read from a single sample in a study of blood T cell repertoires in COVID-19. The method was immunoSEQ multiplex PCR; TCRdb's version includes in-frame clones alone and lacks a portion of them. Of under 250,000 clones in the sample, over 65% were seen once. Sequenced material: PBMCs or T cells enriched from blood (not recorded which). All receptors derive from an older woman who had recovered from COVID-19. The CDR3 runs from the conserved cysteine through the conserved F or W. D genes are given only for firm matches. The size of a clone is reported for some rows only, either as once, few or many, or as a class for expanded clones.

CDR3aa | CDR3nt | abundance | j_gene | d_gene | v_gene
CASSYQGDYEQYF | TGTGCCAGCAGTTACCAGGGCGACTACGAGCAGTACTTC | . | TRBJ2-7 | . | TRBV6-5
CASSLDPTGGYEQYF | TGCGCCAGCAGCTTGGATCCCACAGGGGGGTACGAGCAGTACTTC | . | TRBJ2-7 | TRBD1 | TRBV5-1
CASSIRTGYTGELFF | TGTGCCAGCAGTATCCGGACAGGGTACACCGGGGAGCTGTTTTTT | . | TRBJ2-2 | TRBD1 | TRBV28
CASSPTSGGPNEQFF | TGTGCCAGCAGCCCGACTAGCGGGGGGCCGAATGAGCAGTTCTTC | once | TRBJ2-1 | TRBD2 | TRBV7-2
CASEAGSTDTQYF | TGTGCCAGTGAAGCGGGTAGCACAGATACGCAGTATTTT | . | TRBJ2-3 | . | TRBV28
CATGTSGNTGELFF | TGTGCCACTGGAACTAGCGGCAACACCGGGGAGCTGTTTTTT | . | TRBJ2-2 | TRBD2 | TRBV19
CASSFGQGSGYTF | TGTGCCAGCAGCTTCGGACAGGGAAGTGGCTACACCTTC | . | TRBJ1-2 | TRBD1 | TRBV6-2/TRBV6-3
CASTQNSYEQYF | TGTGCCAGCACACAAAACTCCTACGAGCAGTACTTC | . | TRBJ2-7 | . | TRBV6-5
CASSIVDSRAKNIQYF | TGTGCCAGTAGTATCGTTGACAGTAGAGCCAAAAACATTCAGTACTTC | . | TRBJ2-4 | . | TRBV19
CASSEATGGVRPQHF | TGTGCCAGCAGTGAAGCGACAGGGGGAGTACGGCCCCAGCATTTT | . | TRBJ1-5 | TRBD1 | TRBV2
CASSPSGGVSDTQYF | TGTGCCAGCAGCCCCAGCGGGGGGGTGTCAGATACGCAGTATTTT | . | TRBJ2-3 | TRBD2 | TRBV7-8
CASTPLGSYNEQFF | TGTGCCAGTACCCCCCTGGGCAGCTACAATGAGCAGTTCTTC | . | TRBJ2-1 | . | TRBV19
CASSLTSGGRETQYF | TGTGCCAGTAGTCTGACTAGCGGGGGGCGGGAGACCCAGTACTTC | . | TRBJ2-5 | TRBD2 | TRBV19
CASSYSAPPEKLFF | TGTGCCAGCAGTTACTCAGCACCTCCCGAAAAACTGTTTTTT | . | TRBJ1-4 | . | TRBV6-5
CASKVGEAYNEQFF | TGTGCCAGCAAGGTAGGGGAGGCCTACAATGAGCAGTTCTTC | . | TRBJ2-1 | . | TRBV7-3
CASSPRLAGYTDTQYF | TGTGCCAGCAGCCCGAGACTAGCGGGTTACACAGATACGCAGTATTTT | . | TRBJ2-3 | TRBD2 | TRBV5-4
CAISGQGNNSPLHF | TGTGCCATCAGTGGTCAGGGAAATAATTCACCCCTCCACTTT | . | TRBJ1-6 | . | TRBV10-3
CASSVSGYLYNEQFF | TGTGCCAGCAGCGTTAGCGGATACTTATACAATGAGCAGTTCTTC | . | TRBJ2-1 | . | TRBV7-2
CASSQIAGNTNEQFF | TGTGCCAGCAGCCAAATAGCGGGGAATACAAATGAGCAGTTCTTC | . | TRBJ2-1 | TRBD2 | TRBV13
CASRPGTGYNEQFF | TGTGCCAGTAGGCCCGGGACAGGGTACAATGAGCAGTTCTTC | . | TRBJ2-1 | TRBD1 | TRBV19
CASRDSPTDTQYF | TGTGCCAGTAGGGACAGTCCCACAGATACGCAGTATTTT | . | TRBJ2-3 | . | TRBV19
CASSPLRRAGDPETQYF | TGTGCCAGCAGCCCCCTCCGTCGAGCGGGAGATCCGGAGACCCAGTACTTC | . | TRBJ2-5 | TRBD2 | TRBV7-9
CASSAYSYPGEKLFF | TGTGCCAGCAGTGCATACTCCTACCCGGGTGAAAAACTGTTTTTT | . | TRBJ1-4 | . | TRBV25-1
CASSVEPSSYEQYF | TGTGCCAGCAGCGTAGAGCCCTCCTCCTACGAGCAGTACTTC | . | TRBJ2-7 | . | TRBV9
CATTGNYGYTF | TGTGCCACCACAGGAAACTATGGCTACACCTTC | . | TRBJ1-2 | . | TRBV24-1
CASSVLTGKSEQFF | TGTGCCAGCAGCGTTCTCACAGGGAAAAGTGAGCAGTTCTTC | . | TRBJ2-1 | . | TRBV9
CASSPGGPNEQYF | TGCGCCAGCAGCCCTGGAGGCCCCAACGAGCAGTACTTC | . | TRBJ2-7 | . | TRBV5-1
CASSTSSYEQYF | TGTGCCAGCTCCACCAGCTCCTACGAGCAGTACTTC | . | TRBJ2-7 | . | TRBV7-9
CAISDRESLSGGVYNEQFF | TGTGCCATCAGTGATCGCGAGAGTTTATCAGGGGGCGTCTACAATGAGCAGTTCTTC | . | TRBJ2-1 | TRBD1 | TRBV10-3
CASSLYGSGGSNTEAFF | TGTGCCAGCAGCTTATATGGCTCGGGGGGATCGAACACTGAAGCTTTCTTT | few | TRBJ1-1 | . | TRBV5-8
CASNPYENEKLFF | TGTGCCAGCAACCCCTATGAAAATGAAAAACTGTTTTTT | . | TRBJ1-4 | . | TRBV12-3/TRBV12-4
CASSNPGVPNQPQHF | TGTGCCAGCAGTAACCCAGGGGTTCCCAATCAGCCCCAGCATTTT | many | TRBJ1-5 | . | TRBV6-5
CASSFAGSPMSYQETQYF | TGTGCCAGCAGCTTTGCCGGGTCTCCAATGTCGTACCAAGAGACCCAGTACTTC | . | TRBJ2-5 | . | TRBV12-1
CASSLARGETQYF | TGTGCCAGCAGCTTGGCCCGGGGGGAGACCCAGTACTTC | . | TRBJ2-5 | . | TRBV5-4
CASSNEGRGPDTQYF | TGTGCCAGCAGCAATGAGGGCCGGGGTCCAGATACGCAGTATTTT | . | TRBJ2-3 | . | TRBV21-1
CASRRDRGRGTQYF | TGTGCCAGCAGGAGGGACAGGGGACGGGGTACGCAGTATTTT | . | TRBJ2-3 | TRBD1 | TRBV6-5
CASSLGRAESGELFF | TGTGCCAGCAGCTTAGGCAGAGCGGAGTCCGGGGAGCTGTTTTTT | . | TRBJ2-2 | . | TRBV11-3
CAISETGDYYEQYF | TGTGCCATCAGTGAGACAGGGGATTACTACGAGCAGTACTTC | once | TRBJ2-7 | TRBD1 | TRBV10-3
CASGGTDSGNTIYF | TGTGCCAGCGGCGGGACGGATTCTGGAAACACCATATATTTT | . | TRBJ1-3 | . | TRBV2
CASSPPSGVYEQYF | TGTGCCAGCTCACCACCTAGCGGGGTTTACGAGCAGTACTTC | . | TRBJ2-7 | TRBD2 | TRBV18
CASSSRTGGGYTF | TGTGCCAGCAGCTCCCGGACAGGGGGCGGCTACACCTTC | many | TRBJ1-2 | TRBD1 | TRBV13
CASSLSRVNTEAFF | TGTGCCAGCAGTTTATCGAGGGTGAACACTGAAGCTTTCTTT | once | TRBJ1-1 | . | TRBV27
CSVEEGPRPGANVLTF | TGCAGCGTTGAAGAGGGCCCACGCCCCGGGGCCAACGTCCTGACTTTC | once | TRBJ2-6 | . | TRBV29-1
CASSPGFGGAEQFF | TGTGCCAGCTCACCCGGGTTTGGAGGAGCGGAGCAGTTCTTC | . | TRBJ2-1 | . | TRBV18
CASSPRRGSQETQYF | TGCGCCAGCAGCCCACGCAGGGGGTCCCAAGAGACCCAGTACTTC | . | TRBJ2-5 | TRBD1 | TRBV5-1
CASSSSGTDSYEQYF | TGTGCCAGCAGTTCGTCTGGGACAGATTCCTACGAGCAGTACTTC | . | TRBJ2-7 | TRBD1 | TRBV7-8
CASSEIGYNEQFF | TGTGCCAGCAGTGAAATCGGGTACAATGAGCAGTTCTTC | . | TRBJ2-1 | . | TRBV6-1
CASRGQGSYEQYF | TGTGCCAGCAGGGGACAGGGGTCCTACGAGCAGTACTTC | . | TRBJ2-7 | TRBD1 | TRBV11-2
CASSQAVSTDTQYF | TGTGCCAGCAGCCAAGCTGTAAGCACAGATACGCAGTATTTT | . | TRBJ2-3 | . | TRBV4-2